These 15 T cell receptor beta chains were all obtained from the same sample, sequenced in a study of blood T cell repertoires in COVID-19. This table comes from immunoSEQ multiplex PCR, and its TCRdb copy is limited to in-frame clones, with some not included. The table lists about 150,000 clones, under 85% of them singletons. Sequencing was done on a sample of peripheral blood. All receptors come from a woman of 80 years or more with acute or convalescent COVID-19.

The V and J genes are TRBV6-5 and TRBJ1-6, with TRBD1 as a possible D gene (6 bases). Germline-derived CDR1 and CDR2 are MNHEY and SVGAGI. The CDR3 runs to 13 residues. Trimming left V 8 bases short and J 6 bases short, with 11 bases between. The CDR3 DNA is TGTGCCAGCTCCCGGGGGGCTAATTCACCCCTCCACTTT. As protein: CASSRGANSPLHF.

The rearrangement uses TRBV7-2 and TRBJ1-5; 7 bases match TRBD1. J was trimmed by 7 bases and V by 5 bases; bases with no gene match: 5. This CDR3 has 13 amino acids. CDR1 is SGHTA, CDR2 FQGNSA, per germline. The CDR3 is CASSPRQGQPQHF. CDR3 DNA: TGTGCCAGCAGCCCCCGACAGGGCCAGCCCCAGCATTTT.

The chain uses TRBV7-2 and TRBJ2-2; D may be TRBD2 (6 bases). V was clipped by 1 base and J by 4 bases, with 10 bases between them. The V gene's germline CDR1 is SGHTA and CDR2 FQGNSA. The CDR3 has 15 residues. The CDR3 reads CASSLVLGGTGELFF. CDR3 DNA sequence: TGTGCCAGCAGCTTAGTCCTGGGGGGCACCGGGGAGCTGTTTTTT.

This clone has a handful of counts. J is TRBJ2-2 and V is TRBV7-7; D is possibly TRBD2 (6 bases). Trimming cost V 7 bases and J 3 bases, with 15 bases left between them. The CDR3 has 15 amino acids. CDR1 SSHAT and CDR2 FNYEAQ come from the germline V gene (reference sequence). The CDR3 bases are TGTGCCAGCACCACCGGGTGGGGGGACACCGGGGAGCTGTTTTTT. Its translation: CASTTGWGDTGELFF.

V is TRBV18 and J is TRBJ1-4; perhaps TRBD1 as D (5 bases). Germline V gene sequence: CDR1 KGHSH, CDR2 LQKENI. The CDR3 spans 15 residues. The V gene lost 6 bases and the J gene lost 8 bases, with 19 bases spanning the gap. The CDR3 sequence is CASSPQGLGSEKLFF. The CDR3 DNA is TGTGCCAGCTCCCCCCAGGGACTGGGATCCGAAAAACTGTTTTTT.

This clone was picked up one time. V usage is TRBV27 and J usage is TRBJ1-5; 8 bases fit TRBD1. The CDR3 contains 18 residues. Losses at the gene ends were 5 bases for V and 0 bases for J; bases not matched to a gene: 12. Germline CDR1 and CDR2: MNHEY and SMNVEV (reference sequence). The CDR3 here is CASSKKGQGHYSNQPQHF. CDR3 coding DNA: TGTGCCAGCAGTAAGAAAGGACAGGGTCATTATAGCAATCAGCCCCAGCATTTT.

V is TRBV6-2 or TRBV6-3 and J is TRBJ1-5; D might be TRBD1 (5 bases). CDR1 is MNHEY, CDR2 SVGEGT, per germline. The CDR3 sequence is 13 residues long. Between the trimmed V and J ends, which lost 4 bases and 4 bases, there was a span of 8 bases. The CDR3 here is CASSSQVNQPQHF. DNA of the CDR3: TGTGCCAGCAGTTCACAGGTTAATCAGCCCCAGCATTTT.

The chain is built from TRBV18 and TRBJ2-1; 11 bases are shared with TRBD2. Looked up from germline, CDR1 is KGHSH and CDR2 is LQKENI. V lost 4 bases, J lost 0 bases, and 2 bases stayed unmatched. This CDR3 comprises 16 residues. CDR3 loop: CASSHGLAGSYNEQFF. In DNA form, the CDR3 reads TGTGCCAGCTCACACGGACTAGCGGGCTCCTACAATGAGCAGTTCTTC.

This clone was recorded once. The chain uses TRBV11-3 and TRBJ2-1; TRBD1 matches at 8 bases. V was clipped by 4 bases and J by 10 bases; unmatched bases: 3. The CDR3 length is 12 residues. Germline CDR1 and CDR2: SGHNT and YENEEA. The CDR3 loop is CASSSRTGEQFF. CDR3 coding DNA: TGTGCCAGCAGCTCGCGGACAGGGGAGCAGTTCTTC.

In its sample, this clone was seen once. Different DNA sequences within this sample yield the same CDR3. The chain carries TRBV3-1 (or the pseudogene TRBV3-2) and TRBJ1-5; 9 nucleotides line up with TRBD1. V lost 1 base and J lost 7; bases outside the gene matches: 2. The CDR3 has 14 residues. CDR1 is LGHDT and CDR2 is YNNKEL in the germline V gene (reference sequence). CDR3 in amino acids: CASSQGTGEQPQHF. Written as DNA, the CDR3 is TGTGCCAGCAGCCAAGGGACAGGGGAACAGCCCCAGCATTTT.

This clone has just a few counts. This chain links TRBV19 with TRBJ2-1; tentatively, D is TRBD2 (5 bases). CDR1 is LNHDA, CDR2 SQIVND, per germline (reference sequence). V lost 9 bases and J 9 bases, leaving 9 bases between the germline ends. The CDR3 totals 10 residues. The CDR3 DNA reads TGTGCCAGACAGAGCGGTGAGCAGTTCTTC. This gives the protein CARQSGEQFF.

The rearrangement links TRBV5-1 to TRBJ1-1; 7 bases are shared with TRBD1. V shed 2 bases, J shed 3 bases, and the junction held 1 base outside the gene matches. Looked up from germline, CDR1 is SGHRS and CDR2 is YFSETQ. CDR3 length: 13 residues. The CDR3, as DNA: TGCGCCAGCAGCTTCACAGGGGACACTGAAGCTTTCTTT. Its translation: CASSFTGDTEAFF. The entire variable domain, with the rest obtained from reference TRBV5-1 and TRBJ1-1, is as follows: KAGVTQTPRYLIKTRGQQVTLSCSPISGHRSVSWYQQTPGQGLQFLFEYFSETQRNKGNFPGRFSGRQFSNSRSEMNVSTLELGDSALYLCASSFTGDTEAFFGQGTRLTVV.

The chain has TRBV27 and TRBJ2-7; 7 nucleotides align to TRBD1. Germline CDR1 reads MNHEY; CDR2 reads SMNVEV (reference sequence). V lost 8 bases, J lost 2 bases, and 12 bases stayed unmatched. CDR3 length: 15 amino acids. The CDR3 bases are TGTGCCAGCTCTTCCGCCGGGACAGTGCCCTACGAGCAGTACTTC. This codes for CASSSAGTVPYEQYF.

The CDR3 DNA sequence: TGTGCCAGCAGAAGGGACAGGGGCTACGAGCAGTACTTC. Translating gives CASRRDRGYEQYF. This chain connects TRBV6-5 to TRBJ2-7, with 10 bases that match TRBD1. This CDR3 comprises 13 residues. The germline V gene encodes CDR1 MNHEY and CDR2 SVGAGI. V lost 6 bases, J lost 3 bases, and 2 bases stayed unmatched.

V and J are TRBV2 and TRBJ1-1, with 8 bases identical to TRBD1. The CDR3 consists of 15 residues. Germline CDR1 SNHLY, CDR2 FYNNEI. The junction had 12 bases not matched to a gene; V was cut back by 7 bases and J by 5 bases. The CDR3 DNA is TGTGCCAGCACTCCAGTCGACAGGGGTGATACTGAAGCTTTCTTT. Translation: CASTPVDRGDTEAFF.